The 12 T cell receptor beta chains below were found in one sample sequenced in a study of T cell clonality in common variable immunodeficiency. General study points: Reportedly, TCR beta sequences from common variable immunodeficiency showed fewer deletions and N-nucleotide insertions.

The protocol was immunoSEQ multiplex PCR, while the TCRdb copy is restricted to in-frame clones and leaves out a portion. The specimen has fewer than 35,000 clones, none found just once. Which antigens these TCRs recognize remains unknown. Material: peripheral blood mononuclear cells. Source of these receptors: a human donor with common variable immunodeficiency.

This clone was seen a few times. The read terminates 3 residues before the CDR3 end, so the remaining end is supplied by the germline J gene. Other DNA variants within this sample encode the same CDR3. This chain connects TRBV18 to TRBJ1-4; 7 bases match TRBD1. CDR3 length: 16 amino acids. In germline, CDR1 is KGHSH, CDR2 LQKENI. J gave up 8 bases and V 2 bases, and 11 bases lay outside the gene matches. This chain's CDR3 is CASSPGSGGWGEKLFF. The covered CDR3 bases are TGTGCCAGCTCACCAGGATCAGGGGGTTGGGGGGAAAAA.

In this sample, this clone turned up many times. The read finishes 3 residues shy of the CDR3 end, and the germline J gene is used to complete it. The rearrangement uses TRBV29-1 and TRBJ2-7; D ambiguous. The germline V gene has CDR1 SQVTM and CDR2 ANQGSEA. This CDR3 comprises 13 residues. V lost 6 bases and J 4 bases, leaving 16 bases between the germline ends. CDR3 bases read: TGCAGCGTCTCCACCGCCCCGGGTTACGAG. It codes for CSVSTAPGYE. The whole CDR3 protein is CSVSTAPGYEQYF.

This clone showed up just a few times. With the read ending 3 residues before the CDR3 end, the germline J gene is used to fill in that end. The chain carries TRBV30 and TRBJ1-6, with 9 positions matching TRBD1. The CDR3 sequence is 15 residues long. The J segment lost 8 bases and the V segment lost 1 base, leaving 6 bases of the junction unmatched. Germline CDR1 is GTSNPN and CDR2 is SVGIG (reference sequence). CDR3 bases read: TGTGCCTGGAGTGGGGGACAGGGAGGAGATTCACCC. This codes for CAWSGGQGGDSP. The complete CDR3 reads CAWSGGQGGDSPLHF. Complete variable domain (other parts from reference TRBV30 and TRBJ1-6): SQTIHQWPATLVQPVGSPLSLECTVEGTSNPNLYWYRQAAGRGLQLLFYSVGIGQISSEVPQNLSASRPQDRQFILSSKKLLLSDSGFYLCAWSGGQGGDSPLHFGNGTRLTVT.

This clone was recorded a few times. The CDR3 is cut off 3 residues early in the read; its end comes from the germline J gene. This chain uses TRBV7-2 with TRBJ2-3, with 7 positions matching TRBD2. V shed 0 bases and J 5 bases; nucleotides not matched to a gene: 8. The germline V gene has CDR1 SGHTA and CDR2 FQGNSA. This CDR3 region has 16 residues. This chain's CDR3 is CASSLAGTNPRDTQYF. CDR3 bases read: TGTGCCAGCAGCTTAGCAGGGACTAACCCCAGAGATACG.

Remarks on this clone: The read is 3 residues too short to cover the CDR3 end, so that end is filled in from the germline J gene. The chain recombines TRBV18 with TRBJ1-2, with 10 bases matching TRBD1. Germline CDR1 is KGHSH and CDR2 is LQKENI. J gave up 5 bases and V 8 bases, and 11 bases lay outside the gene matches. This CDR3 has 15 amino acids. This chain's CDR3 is CASTASDRGVYGYTF. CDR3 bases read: TGTGCCAGCACCGCTTCGGACAGGGGGGTATATGGC.

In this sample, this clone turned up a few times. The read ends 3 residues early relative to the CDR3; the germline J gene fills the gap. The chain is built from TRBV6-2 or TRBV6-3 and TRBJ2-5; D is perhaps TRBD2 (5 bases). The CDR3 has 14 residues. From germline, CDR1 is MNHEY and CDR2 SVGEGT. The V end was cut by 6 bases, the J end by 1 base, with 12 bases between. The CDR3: CASSLIGVQETQYF. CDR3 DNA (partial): TGTGCCAGCAGCCTGATCGGGGTCCAAGAGACC.

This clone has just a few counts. CDR3 DNA (partial): TGTGCCAGCAGAGAGAACAGGGGGCCCCAAGACAATGAG. Amino acids: CASRENRGPQDNE. From start to end, the CDR3 is CASRENRGPQDNEQFF. The gene calls are TRBV6-2 or TRBV6-3 and TRBJ2-1; TRBD1 matches 9 bases. The read finishes 3 residues shy of the CDR3 end, and the germline J gene is used to complete it. Trimming removed 6 bases from V and 5 bases from J; junction bases left unmatched: 11. The CDR3 is 16 residues long. Germline CDR1 MNHEY, CDR2 SVGEGT.

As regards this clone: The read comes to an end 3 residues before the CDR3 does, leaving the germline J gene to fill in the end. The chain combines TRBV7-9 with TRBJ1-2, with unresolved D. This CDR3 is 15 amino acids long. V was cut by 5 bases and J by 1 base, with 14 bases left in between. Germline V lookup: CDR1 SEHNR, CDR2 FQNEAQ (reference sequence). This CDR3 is CASSNSGAYNYGYTF. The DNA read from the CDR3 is TGTGCCAGCAGCAATTCAGGTGCTTATAACTATGGC.

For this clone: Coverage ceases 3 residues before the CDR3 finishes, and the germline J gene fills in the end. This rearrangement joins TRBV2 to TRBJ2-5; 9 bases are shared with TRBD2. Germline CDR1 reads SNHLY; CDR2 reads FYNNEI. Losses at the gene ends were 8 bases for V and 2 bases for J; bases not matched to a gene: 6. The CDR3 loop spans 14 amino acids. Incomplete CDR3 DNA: TGTGCCAGCGAAGGCGGGGGGGTTCAAGAGACC. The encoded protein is CASEGGGVQET. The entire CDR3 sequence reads CASEGGGVQETQYF. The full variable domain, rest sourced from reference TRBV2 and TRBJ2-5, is EPEVTQTPSHQVTQMGQEVILRCVPISNHLYFYWYRQILGQKVEFLVSFYNNEISEKSEIFDDQFSVERPDGSNFTLKIRSTKLEDSAMYFCASEGGGVQETQYFGPGTRLLVL.

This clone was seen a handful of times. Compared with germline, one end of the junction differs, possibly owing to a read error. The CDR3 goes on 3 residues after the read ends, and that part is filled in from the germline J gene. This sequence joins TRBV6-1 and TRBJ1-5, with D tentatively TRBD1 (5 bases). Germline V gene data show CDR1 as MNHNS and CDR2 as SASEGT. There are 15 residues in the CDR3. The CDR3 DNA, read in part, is TGTGCCAGCAGTGATCTTGGGGGGAGCAAGCAGCCC. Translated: CASSDLGGSKQP. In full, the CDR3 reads CASSDLGGSKQPQHF.

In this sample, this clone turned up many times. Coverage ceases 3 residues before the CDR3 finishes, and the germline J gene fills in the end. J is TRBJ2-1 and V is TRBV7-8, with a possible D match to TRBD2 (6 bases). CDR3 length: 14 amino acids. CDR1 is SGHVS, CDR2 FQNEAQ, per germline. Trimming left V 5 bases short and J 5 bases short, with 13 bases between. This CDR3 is CASSVRLVHNEQFF. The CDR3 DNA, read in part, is TGTGCCAGCAGCGTCAGACTAGTTCACAATGAG.

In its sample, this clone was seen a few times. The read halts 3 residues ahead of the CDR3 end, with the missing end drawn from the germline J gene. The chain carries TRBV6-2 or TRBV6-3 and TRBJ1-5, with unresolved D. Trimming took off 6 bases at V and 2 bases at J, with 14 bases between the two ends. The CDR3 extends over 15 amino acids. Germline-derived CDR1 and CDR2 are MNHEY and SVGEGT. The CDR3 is CASSSDWQGNQPQHF. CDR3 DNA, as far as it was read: TGTGCCAGCAGCTCGGACTGGCAAGGCAATCAGCCC.